A single sample is the source of the 20 T cell receptor beta chains below, sequenced in a study of cytomegalovirus exposure and HLA in healthy donors. Both 60 Vbeta primers and 13 Jbeta primers went into the PCR. The table came from immunoSEQ multiplex PCR; TCRdb's copy has only in-frame clones and leaves some out. Altogether about 160,000 clones are present, 73% being singletons, with the ten largest covering roughly 1.7%. The source material was PBMCs. These TCRs come from a woman aged 18-29 years in good health and CMV-seronegative.

CDR3 protein: CASSEAYRNTEAFF. The CDR3 DNA reads as TGTGCCAGCAGTGAAGCCTATCGGAACACTGAAGCTTTCTTT. This chain joins TRBV6-1 and TRBJ1-1, with no clear D. CDR1 and CDR2 from the germline V gene are MNHNS and SASEGT. The V and J ends lost 0 bases and 1 base respectively, with 6 bases between them. CDR3 length: 14 amino acids.

The chain is built from TRBV6-5 and TRBJ1-5; perhaps TRBD1 as D (5 bases). This CDR3 is 15 amino acids long. Germline values: CDR1 MNHEY, CDR2 SVGAGI. Trimming cost V 3 bases and J 2 bases, with 11 bases left between them. This CDR3 reads CASSYQGGGNQPQHF. The CDR3 DNA follows: TGTGCCAGCAGTTATCAGGGAGGGGGCAATCAGCCCCAGCATTTT.

About this clone: The junction departs from germline at one end; a sequencing error may be responsible. The DNA for the CDR3 is TGTGCGTGGACAAGGGGGTCGGGGCAGCCCCAGCATTTT. Protein sequence: CAWTRGSGQPQHF. This chain links TRBV30 with TRBJ1-5; maybe TRBD1 (6 bases). CDR3 length: 13 residues. Per germline, CDR1 GTSNPN and CDR2 SVGIG (reference sequence).

V is TRBV11-3 and J is TRBJ2-2, with no clear D. V lost 2 bases to trimming and J lost 1 base, with 8 bases between them. The CDR3 contains 15 residues. The germline gives CDR1 SGHNT, CDR2 YENEEA. The CDR3 DNA reads TGTGCCAGCAGCTTAAAGAGACAGAACACCGGGGAGCTGTTTTTT. Translation gives CASSLKRQNTGELFF. Together with reference TRBV11-3 and TRBJ2-2, the CDR3 gives the full variable domain: EAGVVQSPRYKIIEKKQPVAFWCNPISGHNTLYWYLQNLGQGPELLIRYENEEAVDDSQLPKDRFSAERLKGVDSTLKIQPAELGDSAVYLCASSLKRQNTGELFFGEGSRLTVL.

V usage is TRBV10-2 and J usage is TRBJ2-1, with D possibly TRBD2 on 5 matching bases. V was clipped by 6 bases and J by 7 bases, with 16 bases between them. Germline V gene sequence: CDR1 WSHSY, CDR2 SAAADI. This CDR3 contains 14 residues. Here the CDR3 reads CASSLGGVRNEQFF. The CDR3 DNA sequence: TGCGCCAGCAGCCTCGGAGGTGTCCGGAATGAGCAGTTCTTC.

The chain joins TRBV2 to TRBJ2-3, with 10 bases fitting TRBD2. Losses at the gene ends were 6 bases for V and 4 bases for J; bases not matched to a gene: 19. Germline CDR1 reads SNHLY; CDR2 reads FYNNEI. This CDR3 has 19 amino acids. CDR3 sequence: CASRKVPGTSVIGADTQYF. The CDR3 region has the DNA TGTGCCAGCAGAAAGGTCCCCGGGACTAGCGTAATCGGTGCAGATACGCAGTATTTT.

This chain links TRBV29-1 with TRBJ2-7; maybe TRBD2 (5 bases). Germline lookup yields CDR1 SQVTM and CDR2 ANQGSEA. V shed 4 bases and J shed 5 bases, with 12 bases lying between them. CDR3 length equals 12 residues. The CDR3 sequence is CSVVRPGDEQYF. Here the CDR3 DNA reads TGCAGCGTTGTGCGCCCCGGGGACGAGCAGTACTTC.

The CDR3 sequence is CASRRTGGYEQYF. The DNA for the CDR3 is TGTGCCAGCAGGAGGACAGGGGGGTACGAGCAGTACTTC. V and J are TRBV2 and TRBJ2-7; TRBD1 agrees at 10 bases. Germline CDR1 SNHLY, CDR2 FYNNEI. The CDR3 has 13 residues. The V and J ends lost 6 bases and 4 bases, in that order; junction bases with no gene match: 3.

This rearrangement joins TRBV7-9 to TRBJ1-4; D gene ambiguous. The CDR3 is 15 amino acids. Trimming removed 5 bases at V and 3 bases at J, with 13 bases between. CDR1 is SEHNR, CDR2 FQNEAQ, per germline (reference sequence). Here the CDR3 reads CASSPLPGSNEKLFF. The CDR3 DNA reads TGTGCCAGCAGCCCCCTACCGGGTTCTAATGAAAAACTGTTTTTT.

The V call is TRBV7-9, the J call TRBJ2-1; TRBD2 matches at 12 bases. Losses at the gene ends were 6 bases for V and 5 bases for J; bases not matched to a gene: 11. This CDR3 has 17 residues. CDR1 SEHNR and CDR2 FQNEAQ come from the germline V gene (reference sequence). The CDR3 loop is CASSPLAGGRTDNEQFF. Written as DNA, the CDR3 is TGTGCCAGCAGTCCACTAGCGGGGGGCCGAACCGACAATGAGCAGTTCTTC.

This clone was observed once. The rearrangement uses TRBV11-2 and TRBJ2-7, with 9 nucleotides matching TRBD1. Per germline, CDR1 SGHAT and CDR2 FQNNGV. The CDR3 totals 20 residues. V lost 0 bases, J lost 2 bases, and 17 bases stayed unmatched. The CDR3 sequence: CASSLDFGGQGFSETYEQYV. The CDR3 DNA sequence: TGTGCCAGCAGCTTAGATTTTGGGGGACAGGGTTTTTCAGAGACCTACGAGCAGTACGTC.

Note on this clone: At one end the junction does not follow the germline gene, possibly because of a read error. The rearrangement joins TRBV15 to TRBJ2-2; TRBD2 is a possible D gene (5 bases). The germline gives CDR1 LNHNV, CDR2 YYDKDF (reference sequence). The CDR3 covers 18 residues. This CDR3 reads CATSRDHRQKEGTGELLF. CDR3 bases: TGTGCCACCAGCAGAGATCATCGTCAGAAAGAAGGCACCGGGGAGCTGCTTTTT. The entire variable domain, with the rest obtained from reference TRBV15 and TRBJ2-2, is as follows: DAMVIQNPRYQVTQFGKPVTLSCSQTLNHNVMYWYQQKSSQAPKLLFHYYDKDFNNEADTPDNFQSRRPNTSFCFLDIRSPGLGDTAMYLCATSRDHRQKEGTGELLFGEGSRLTVL.

This clone was seen more than once but under ten times. V is TRBV2 and J is TRBJ1-6; TRBD1 might be the D (5 bases). Trimming stripped 4 bases from V and 7 bases from J, with 11 bases between. Germline V gene sequence: CDR1 SNHLY, CDR2 FYNNEI. The CDR3 contains 14 residues. The CDR3 coding sequence is TGTGCCAGCAGTGTTTCAGGGTTCAATTCACCCCTCCACTTT. This translates into CASSVSGFNSPLHF.

This clone was detected only once. This chain connects TRBV19 to TRBJ1-2; perhaps TRBD1 as D (6 bases). Germline V gene sequence: CDR1 LNHDA, CDR2 SQIVND (reference sequence). Trimming removed 3 bases from V and 3 bases from J, with 14 bases in between. The CDR3 consists of 15 residues. DNA for the CDR3: TGTGCCAGTAGTATTGGGGCAGGGGTCCACTATGGCTACACCTTC. Protein sequence: CASSIGAGVHYGYTF.

The chain links TRBV2 to TRBJ2-3; TRBD1 matches at 9 bases. The CDR3 consists of 15 residues. The V segment lost 6 bases and the J segment 4 bases; nucleotides outside the gene matches: 8. CDR1 and CDR2 (germline): SNHLY, FYNNEI. The CDR3 DNA reads as TGTGCCAGCAGAGACCCGGGACAGGGCCCAGATACGCAGTATTTT. Translation gives CASRDPGQGPDTQYF.

This clone was picked up one time. This chain connects TRBV6-5 to TRBJ2-7, with D possibly matching TRBD1 (6 bases). V gave up 6 bases and J gave up 4 bases, with 10 bases separating them. Germline lookup yields CDR1 MNHEY and CDR2 SVGAGI. The CDR3 loop spans 12 amino acids. The CDR3 sequence is CASSEGGYEQYF. The CDR3 DNA reads as TGTGCCAGCAGCGAAGGGGGTTACGAGCAGTACTTC.

The J gene is TRBJ2-1, the V gene TRBV9; 8 positions agree with TRBD1. The CDR3 covers 16 residues. Germline trimming cut 0 bases from V and 0 bases from J; bases unmatched to any gene: 2. Germline V CDR1 and CDR2: SGDLS, YYNGEE. The CDR3 DNA reads TGTGCCAGCAGCGTAGGCGGGACAGGCTCCTACAATGAGCAGTTCTTC. Translating it yields CASSVGGTGSYNEQFF.

V gene TRBV7-2 combines with J gene TRBJ2-7, with D perhaps TRBD2 (5 bases). The germline V gene encodes CDR1 SGHTA and CDR2 FQGNSA. V lost 5 bases and J 7 bases, leaving 15 bases between the germline ends. CDR3 length equals 13 residues. The CDR3 spells CASSLDWRREQYV. CDR3 nucleotides: TGTGCCAGCAGCCTGGACTGGAGGCGGGAGCAGTACGTC.

Here the CDR3 DNA reads TGTGCCAGCAGCCTCGCCGGGGGACAGGATGTTCTTCTGTTTTTT. This gives the protein CASSLAGGQDVLLFF. This chain joins TRBV5-5 and TRBJ1-4, with TRBD1 matching 8 bases. Per germline, CDR1 SGHKS and CDR2 YYEKEE (reference sequence). The CDR3 is 15 amino acids. With V trimmed by 4 bases and J by 14 bases, 16 bases remained unmatched.

The J gene is TRBJ2-2, the V gene TRBV10-1; 7 bases fit TRBD2. In germline, CDR1 is WNHNN, CDR2 SYGVQD (reference sequence). After removal of 3 bases from V and 3 bases from J, the junction contained 13 bases not matched to a gene. The CDR3 has 18 residues. CDR3 region: CASSEYYVGGPYTGELFF. The CDR3 DNA reads TGCGCCAGCAGTGAATACTACGTGGGAGGGCCCTACACCGGGGAGCTGTTTTTT.